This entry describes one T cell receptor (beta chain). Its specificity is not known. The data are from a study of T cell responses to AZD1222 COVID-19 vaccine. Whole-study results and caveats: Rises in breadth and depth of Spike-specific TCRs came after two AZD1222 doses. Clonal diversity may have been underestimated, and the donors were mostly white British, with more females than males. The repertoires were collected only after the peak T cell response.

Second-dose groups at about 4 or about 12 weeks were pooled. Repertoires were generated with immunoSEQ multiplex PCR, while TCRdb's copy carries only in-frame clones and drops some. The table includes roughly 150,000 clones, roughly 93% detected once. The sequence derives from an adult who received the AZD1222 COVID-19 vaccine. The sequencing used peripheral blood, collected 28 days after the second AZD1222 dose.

CDR3 nucleotide sequence: TGTGCCAGCAGTCAGAACAGGGGTAGCTATGGCTACACCTTC. Protein: CASSQNRGSYGYTF. The chain uses TRBV28 and TRBJ1-2, with 7 bases aligning to TRBD1. The CDR3 spans 14 residues. The V segment lost 5 bases and the J segment 4 bases; nucleotides outside the gene matches: 7. Germline lookup yields CDR1 MDHEN and CDR2 SYDVKM.